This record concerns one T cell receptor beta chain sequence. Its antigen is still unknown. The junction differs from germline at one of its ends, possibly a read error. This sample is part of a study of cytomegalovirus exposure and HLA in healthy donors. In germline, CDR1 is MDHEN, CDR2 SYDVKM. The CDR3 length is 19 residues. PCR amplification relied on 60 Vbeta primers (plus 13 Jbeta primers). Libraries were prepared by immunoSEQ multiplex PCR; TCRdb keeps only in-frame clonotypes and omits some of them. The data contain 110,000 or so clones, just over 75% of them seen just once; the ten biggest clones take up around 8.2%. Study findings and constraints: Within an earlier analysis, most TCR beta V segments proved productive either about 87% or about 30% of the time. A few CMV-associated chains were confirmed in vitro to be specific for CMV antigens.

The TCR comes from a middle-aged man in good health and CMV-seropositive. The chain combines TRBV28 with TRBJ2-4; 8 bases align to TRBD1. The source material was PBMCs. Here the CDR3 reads CASSLYPGQAHEAKNSQYF. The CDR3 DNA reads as TGTGCCAGCAGCCTTTACCCGGGACAGGCCCACGAGGCCAAAAACAGTCAGTACTTC. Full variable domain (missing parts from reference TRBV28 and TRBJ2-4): DVKVTQSSRYLVKRTGEKVFLECVQDMDHENMFWYRQDPGLGLRLIYFSYDVKMKEKGDIPEGYSVSREKKERFSLILESASTNQTSMYLCASSLYPGQAHEAKNSQYFGAGTRLSVL.